Listed below are T cell receptor beta chains from one sample, sequenced in a study of CD8 T cells in ankylosing spondylitis. Each CDR3 protein is one row after TCRdb ran MiXCR on the 5' RACE reads. The table lists 250,000 to 400,000 distinct CDR3 sequences, 11% of them singletons. The sequenced material came from blood, either unsorted or a sorted T cell fraction (not recorded which). The receptors originated from a female donor with ankylosing spondylitis or in good health (not recorded which). CDR3s include the opening cysteine and the closing phenylalanine or tryptophan. The D gene is left open where the match is weak. Size is omitted from some rows. Given values are once, few, many or a class for expanded clones.

many,TRBV20-1,TRBD2,TRBJ2-1,TGCAGTGCTAGAAGCGGGGCGTACAATGAGCAGTTCTTC,CSARSGAYNEQFF
many,TRBV24-1,-,TRBJ2-7,TGTGCCACCAGTGATTCGGGTCGCGAGCAGTACTTC,CATSDSGREQYF
many,TRBV5-6,TRBD2,TRBJ2-1,TGTGCCAGCAGCCAACTAGCGGGAGAATCAAATGAGCAGTTCTTC,CASSQLAGESNEQFF
many,TRBV20-1,TRBD1,TRBJ1-2,TGCAGTGCCTCGGGGACAGGGGTAGGGCATGGCTACACCTTC,CSASGTGVGHGYTF
many,TRBV6-5,-,TRBJ2-3,TGTGCCAGCTCGGGATTTGGAGATACGCAGTATTTT,CASSGFGDTQYF
few,TRBV7-3,TRBD1,TRBJ1-1,TGTGCCAGCAGCTTGGGCAGGGGGTTCATGAACACTGAAGCTTTCTTT,CASSLGRGFMNTEAFF
many,TRBV10-2,TRBD2,TRBJ2-3,TGCGCCAGCGAGGCGGGGGGCACAGATACGCAGTATTTT,CASEAGGTDTQYF
many,TRBV9,TRBD2,TRBJ2-5,TGTGCCAGCAGCGAGACTAGCGGCAAAGAGACCCAGTACTTC,CASSETSGKETQYF
-,TRBV20-1,TRBD2,TRBJ2-3,TGCAGCGCGAAGCGGGAGGCGGGCACAGATACGCAGTATTTT,CSAKREAGTDTQYF
many,TRBV4-2,-,TRBJ2-3,TGCGCCAGCAGCCAAGATGAGGCTAGCGGCACAGATACGCAGTATTTT,CASSQDEASGTDTQYF
many,TRBV10-3,TRBD1,TRBJ1-6,TGTGCCATCAGTCCTACAGGGGGCTTAGATAATTCACCCCTCCACTTT,CAISPTGGLDNSPLHF
many,TRBV12-3/TRBV12-4,TRBD1,TRBJ2-1,TGTGCCAGCAGTTTCAAGGTGGGGACAGGAGACAATGAGCAGTTCTTC,CASSFKVGTGDNEQFF
-,TRBV5-1,-,TRBJ2-2,TGCGCCAGCAGCTTGGCTCCCCGGAGGAACACCGGGGAGCTGTTTTTT,CASSLAPRRNTGELFF
many,TRBV5-1,-,TRBJ2-3,TGCGCCGGATCTAGGGATGGCGGGGGCACAGATACGCAGTATTTT,CAGSRDGGGTDTQYF
many,TRBV4-2,-,TRBJ2-1,TGTGCCAGCAGCCAAGGGTGGGTTGGTGAGCAGTTCTTC,CASSQGWVGEQFF
many,TRBV20-1,-,TRBJ2-7,TGCAGTGCGGCCGGGGACGCGACCTACGAGCAGTACTTC,CSAAGDATYEQYF
many,TRBV7-2,-,TRBJ2-1,TGTGCCAGCAGCCGTAGTGGACCCCCAGAAATCGAGCAGTTCTTC,CASSRSGPPEIEQFF
many,TRBV5-1,-,TRBJ1-2,TGCGCCAGCAGCTTGGATGGCAACAACTATGGCTACACCTTC,CASSLDGNNYGYTF
many,TRBV7-7,-,TRBJ2-5,TGTGCCAGCAGCTCGGGACTTTGGGAGACCCAGTACTTC,CASSSGLWETQYF
many,TRBV5-1,-,TRBJ2-7,TGCGCCAGCAGCCCCCGGAAAAGTTCCTACGAGCAGTACTTC,CASSPRKSSYEQYF
many,TRBV7-2,-,TRBJ2-1,TGTGCCAGCAGCCCACAGATTCTTTACAATGAGCAGTTCTTC,CASSPQILYNEQFF
many,TRBV7-2,-,TRBJ2-1,TGTGCCAGCAGCTTAATGGCTAGGGGGGGGAGCGAGCAGTTCTTC,CASSLMARGGSEQFF
many,TRBV4-1,TRBD2,TRBJ2-1,TGCGCCAGCAGCCAAGAATGGCTAGCGGGGGGGCCTTTTCGTCTGAATGAGCAGTTCTTC,CASSQEWLAGGPFRLNEQFF
few,TRBV20-1,TRBD2,TRBJ2-1,TGCTGTGCTAGAGCTTCTTTTGGCGGGAGCTCCTACAATGAGCAGTTCTTC,CCARASFGGSSYNEQFF
many,TRBV20-1,-,TRBJ2-1,TGCAGTGCTAGGGGCCGGAAGGATCGCTACAATGAGCAGTTCTTC,CSARGRKDRYNEQFF
-,TRBV14,-,TRBJ1-2,TGTGCCAGCACCCAATCGGGGGGCCTAGGCTACACCTTC,CASTQSGGLGYTF
many,TRBV24-1,-,TRBJ1-6,TGTGCCACCAGTCAAGGGAGGAGTAATTCACCCCTCCACTTT,CATSQGRSNSPLHF
many,TRBV27,-,TRBJ2-1,TGTGCCAGCAGGTCGGGGCTGGAGCAGTTCTTC,CASRSGLEQFF
many,TRBV5-1,-,TRBJ2-3,TGCGCCAGCAGCATGGGGGACATCACAGATACGCAGTATTTT,CASSMGDITDTQYF
-,TRBV28,-,TRBJ2-3,TGTGCCAGCAGCGTCCCGGGCCCTGGCACAGATACGCAGTATTTT,CASSVPGPGTDTQYF
many,TRBV4-2,-,TRBJ2-1,TGTGCCAGCAGCCAAGCTAATGAGCAGTTCTTC,CASSQANEQFF
many,TRBV5-1,-,TRBJ1-2,TGCGCCAGCAGCTTGGAGGGGGGGATCACCGACGGCTACACCTTC,CASSLEGGITDGYTF
many,TRBV12-3/TRBV12-4,-,TRBJ1-3,TGTGCCAGCAACAGGGACTCTGGAAACACCATATATTTT,CASNRDSGNTIYF
many,TRBV20-1,-,TRBJ1-3,TGCAGTGCTAGTATTGCAGGGGCTGGAAACACCATATATTTT,CSASIAGAGNTIYF
many,TRBV29-1,-,TRBJ2-7,TGCAGCGTTGAAGGCGGACCGAGCTCCTACGAGCAGTACTTC,CSVEGGPSSYEQYF
many,TRBV29-1,TRBD2,TRBJ2-3,TGCAGCGTTGAAGGGAGGGCTAGCGGGCCACAAACTTCCACAGATACGCAGTATTTT,CSVEGRASGPQTSTDTQYF
many,TRBV20-1,-,TRBJ1-4,TGCAGTGCTAGAACTGGGGGAGGTGAAAAACTGTTTTTT,CSARTGGGEKLFF
few,TRBV7-2,-,TRBJ2-5,TGTGCCAGCAGCTTAGTTTGGGGAGAGACCCAGTACTTC,CASSLVWGETQYF
-,TRBV7-2,-,TRBJ2-7,TGTGCCAGCAGGCGCTCGCAGATTTACGAGCAGTACTTC,CASRRSQIYEQYF
many,TRBV5-1,-,TRBJ1-1,TGCGCCAGCAAAGGGGCGGCTGAAGCTTTCTTT,CASKGAAEAFF
many,TRBV4-3,TRBD2,TRBJ2-1,TGCGCCAGCAGCCTCTTAGCGGGAGTCTACAATGAGCAGTTCTTC,CASSLLAGVYNEQFF
many,TRBV29-1,-,TRBJ2-1,TGCAGCGTTGAAGATCGGCGGCGGACGAGGGATGAGCAGTTCTTC,CSVEDRRRTRDEQFF
many,TRBV15,-,TRBJ1-5,TGTGCCACCAGCAGAGATCAAGGGGTTCATCAGCCCCAGCATTTT,CATSRDQGVHQPQHF
many,TRBV12-3/TRBV12-4,-,TRBJ2-7,TGTGCCAGCAGTTTAAGCAGAACCTACGAGCAGTACTTC,CASSLSRTYEQYF
many,TRBV4-2,TRBD1,TRBJ1-4,TGTGCCAGCAGCCAAGGTTCAGACAGGGGTGCGGAAAAACCGTTTTTT,CASSQGSDRGAEKPFF
many,TRBV14,-,TRBJ2-3,TGTGCCAGCAGCCAAGTAGATACGCAGTATTTT,CASSQVDTQYF
many,TRBV7-2,TRBD1,TRBJ2-1,TGTGCCAGCAGCTCCGGGACAGTACAGTTCTTC,CASSSGTVQFF
few,TRBV3-1,TRBD2,TRBJ2-7,TGTGCCAGCAGCCCGGGACTAGGGCCCAACGAGCAGTACTTC,CASSPGLGPNEQYF
many,TRBV28,TRBD2,TRBJ2-1,TGTGCCAGCTTTCATTCTAGCGGCTCCTTCTCCTACAATGAGCAGTTCTTC,CASFHSSGSFSYNEQFF
few,TRBV18,-,TRBJ2-1,TGTGCCAGCCGACTAGTTCTATACAATGAGCAGTTCTTC,CASRLVLYNEQFF
few,TRBV30,-,TRBJ1-4,TGTGCCTCCCGAGGGGGGCATAATGAAAAACTGTTTTTT,CASRGGHNEKLFF